The entry below gives a single T cell receptor (beta chain) sequence along with its context. Its antigen remains unidentified. These data belong to a study of OX40 agonist ivuxolimab in advanced cancers. Study conclusions and caveats: Clonal expansion was seen in CD4+ and CD8+ blood T cells by week 6 at 0.1 to 3.0 mg/kg. Low normalized T-cell clonal expansion was also seen in some nonresponders.

Profiling relied on immunoSEQ multiplex PCR, and the TCRdb table lists in-frame clones only, not all of them. The sample consists of tens of thousands of clones, roughly 90% of them appearing once. The input for sequencing was CD4+ or CD8+ T cells sorted from blood, taken in a trial of the OX40 agonist ivuxolimab. The source of this sequence is an adult with an advanced solid tumor such as melanoma, head and neck, liver or kidney cancer.

In DNA form, the CDR3 reads TGTGCCTGGAGCGCCCGGGGTAACCAGCCCCAGCATTTT. Translating it yields CAWSARGNQPQHF. The chain has TRBV30 and TRBJ1-5; D gene unclear. The CDR3 is made up of 13 amino acids. CDR1 and CDR2 (germline): GTSNPN, SVGIG (reference sequence). Trimming took 3 bases from V and 7 from J, leaving 13 bases between them.